These 17 T cell receptor beta chains share one sample of origin, sequenced in a study of identical twins. TCRdb itself ran the 5' RACE reads through MiXCR, one entry per CDR3 protein. Of 310,000 or so distinct CDR3 sequences in the sample, roughly 9.7% were seen once. This sample was also put to use in a study of yellow fever vaccine responses in identical twins.

Sequencing input: CD8+ T cells sorted from blood. The receptors shown here come from a woman aged 18-30 years in good health.

This clonotype was observed a handful of times. CDR3 bases: TGTGCCAGCAGCCAGAATCCCCGGACAAAGACTAACTATGGCTACACCTTC. Translation gives CASSQNPRTKTNYGYTF. The chain recombines TRBV9 with TRBJ1-2; D is perhaps TRBD1 (5 bases). The V and J ends lost 4 bases and 0 bases respectively, with 19 bases between them. The CDR3 loop spans 17 amino acids. Germline V CDR1 and CDR2: SGDLS, YYNGEE. Together with reference TRBV9 and TRBJ1-2, the CDR3 gives the full variable domain: DSGVTQTPKHLITATGQRVTLRCSPRSGDLSVYWYQQSLDQGLQFLIQYYNGEERAKGNILERFSAQQFPDLHSELNLSSLELGDSALYFCASSQNPRTKTNYGYTFGSGTRLTVV.

The rearrangement uses TRBV28 and TRBJ2-7; maybe TRBD1 (6 bases). This CDR3 comprises 14 residues. V shed 6 bases and J shed 2 bases, with 14 bases lying between them. The germline gives CDR1 MDHEN, CDR2 SYDVKM. The chain's CDR3 is CASRETGQTYEQYF. The CDR3, as DNA: TGTGCCAGCAGGGAAACAGGGCAAACCTACGAGCAGTACTTC. Supplemented by reference TRBV28 and TRBJ2-7, the full variable domain reads DVKVTQSSRYLVKRTGEKVFLECVQDMDHENMFWYRQDPGLGLRLIYFSYDVKMKEKGDIPEGYSVSREKKERFSLILESASTNQTSMYLCASRETGQTYEQYFGPGTRLTVT.

This clonotype was recorded many times. This chain links TRBV20-1 with TRBJ2-3, with 8 bases lining up with TRBD2. Germline CDR1 DFQATT, CDR2 SNEGSKA (reference sequence). This CDR3 is 15 amino acids long. V shed 1 base and J 5 bases; nucleotides not matched to a gene: 8. The CDR3 protein is CSARGREGLVDTQYF. The CDR3 nucleotides are TGCAGTGCTAGAGGCCGGGAGGGCCTGGTAGATACGCAGTATTTT.

J is TRBJ1-1 and V is TRBV6-1; no clear D. This CDR3 comprises 13 residues. V was cut by 3 bases and J by 2 bases, with 7 bases left in between. The germline gives CDR1 MNHNS, CDR2 SASEGT. The CDR3 sequence is CASSDTGNTEAFF. Here the CDR3 DNA reads TGTGCCAGCAGTGATACGGGAAACACTGAAGCTTTCTTT.

The chain employs TRBV24-1 and TRBJ2-1, with 9 bases matching TRBD1. CDR1 is KGHDR and CDR2 is SFDVKD in the germline V gene. Trimming cost V 3 bases and J 6 bases; bases outside gene matches: 8. The CDR3 length is 16 residues. In DNA, the CDR3 is TGTGCCACCAGTGATAACCCGGGACAGGGAGGCAATGAGCAGTTCTTC. Protein: CATSDNPGQGGNEQFF.

This clonotype was found a few times. V gene TRBV20-1 combines with J gene TRBJ1-1; 9 positions agree with TRBD1. The CDR3 loop spans 14 amino acids. J was trimmed by 1 base and V by 2 bases; bases with no gene match: 2. Germline V gene data show CDR1 as DFQATT and CDR2 as SNEGSKA (reference sequence). CDR3: CSARTGGANTEAFF. DNA for the CDR3: TGCAGTGCTAGAACAGGGGGCGCGAACACTGAAGCTTTCTTT.

The genes are TRBV27 and TRBJ2-5; 8 positions agree with TRBD2. This CDR3 spans 15 amino acids. Losses at the gene ends were 6 bases for V and 1 base for J; bases not matched to a gene: 7. Per the germline V gene, CDR1 is MNHEY and CDR2 is SMNVEV (reference sequence). The CDR3 nucleotides are TGTGCCAGCAGCTACTTCGGGGGGGCCCAAGAGACCCAGTACTTC. Encoded protein: CASSYFGGAQETQYF.

In its sample, this clonotype was seen many times. This chain joins TRBV7-9 and TRBJ2-1; either TRBD1 or TRBD2 may supply D (5 bases each). This CDR3 has 15 amino acids. V was shortened by 5 bases and J by 6 bases, with 17 bases between the two germline ends. Germline V gene data show CDR1 as SEHNR and CDR2 as FQNEAQ (reference sequence). DNA for the CDR3: TGTGCCAGCAGCCTCGGGACCGTCGACATCAATGAGCAGTTCTTC. Translation gives CASSLGTVDINEQFF.

This chain links TRBV4-2 with TRBJ1-2; D is possibly TRBD1 (6 bases). Germline CDR1 and CDR2: LGHNA and YNFKEQ. This CDR3 comprises 21 residues. V was pared by 4 bases and J by 4 bases, with 34 bases between. The chain's CDR3 is CASSPSGKGQRGLGPIYGYTF. Written as DNA, the CDR3 is TGTGCCAGCAGCCCCTCCGGGAAGGGACAAAGAGGCCTGGGCCCTATCTATGGCTACACCTTC.

This clonotype came up a few times. The chain combines TRBV11-2 with TRBJ2-7; D is perhaps TRBD1 or TRBD2 (6 bases each). This CDR3 contains 17 residues. V lost 5 bases and J 1 base, leaving 21 bases between the germline ends. Germline V gene data show CDR1 as SGHAT and CDR2 as FQNNGV. The CDR3, as DNA: TGTGCCAGCAGCGGACATTTAAGGGGGGATCGGTCCTACGAGCAGTACTTC. This translates into CASSGHLRGDRSYEQYF. Looking up the rest from reference TRBV11-2 and TRBJ2-7 gives the full variable domain: EAGVAQSPRYKIIEKRQSVAFWCNPISGHATLYWYQQILGQGPKLLIQFQNNGVVDDSQLPKDRFSAERLKGVDSTLKIQPAKLEDSAVYLCASSGHLRGDRSYEQYFGPGTRLTVT.

There are a few counts of this clonotype. The chain employs TRBV5-5 and TRBJ2-2, with 9 bases matching TRBD1. The length of the CDR3 is 18 residues. The trim removed 2 bases at V and 4 bases at J, leaving 12 bases unmatched. Germline V gene sequence: CDR1 SGHKS, CDR2 YYEKEE (reference sequence). The CDR3 DNA follows: TGTGCCAGCAGCTTTTTTCGGTTTGGACAGGGGCCCACCGGGGAGCTGTTTTTT. Protein: CASSFFRFGQGPTGELFF.

This clonotype appeared a few times. The rearrangement uses TRBV2 and TRBJ2-1; 9 bases align to TRBD1. Germline trimming cut 7 bases from V and 9 bases from J; bases unmatched to any gene: 28. The CDR3 totals 20 residues. In germline, CDR1 is SNHLY, CDR2 FYNNEI. The CDR3 protein is CASIGATGGPGPDSRGEQFF. DNA for the CDR3: TGTGCCAGCATTGGCGCGACAGGGGGTCCGGGACCGGACTCAAGGGGTGAGCAGTTCTTC.

This clonotype was recorded many times. The chain recombines TRBV6-2 or TRBV6-3 with TRBJ2-7; 9 nucleotides agree with TRBD1. Per the germline V gene, CDR1 is MNHEY and CDR2 is SVGEGT. Trimming at V came to 1 base and at J to 6 bases, leaving 10 bases not matched to a gene. The CDR3 has 16 residues. For the CDR3, the DNA is TGTGCCAGCAGTTACTTTTCACAGGGGGCGCGAAGCGAGCAGTACTTC. Its translation: CASSYFSQGARSEQYF.

The rearrangement uses TRBV20-1 and TRBJ1-2; 9 bases map to TRBD1. From germline, CDR1 is DFQATT and CDR2 SNEGSKA (reference sequence). This CDR3 is 14 amino acids long. J gave up 7 bases and V 0 bases, and 6 bases lay outside the gene matches. The CDR3 loop reads CSARDQDRGGGYTF. DNA of the CDR3: TGCAGTGCTAGAGATCAGGACAGGGGCGGTGGCTACACCTTC.

This clonotype was observed many times. This chain links TRBV27 with TRBJ2-7; maybe TRBD1 (5 bases). The germline gives CDR1 MNHEY, CDR2 SMNVEV (reference sequence). The CDR3 consists of 14 residues. The V end lost 6 bases, the J end lost 4 bases, and 16 bases lay between the germline ends. The CDR3 sequence: CASSLGRDEYEQYF. For the CDR3, the DNA is TGTGCCAGCAGCCTTGGCAGGGATGAATACGAGCAGTACTTC.

This clonotype was found many times. The rearrangement links TRBV28 to TRBJ1-4, with 8 positions matching TRBD1. The CDR3 has 14 amino acids. CDR1 is MDHEN, CDR2 SYDVKM, per germline. J lost 5 bases, V lost 5 bases, and 4 bases had no gene match. In DNA form, the CDR3 reads TGTGCCAGCAGTGAAAGACAGGGGAATGAAAAACTGTTTTTT. This sequence encodes CASSERQGNEKLFF. Full variable domain (outside the CDR3, taken from reference TRBV28 and TRBJ1-4): DVKVTQSSRYLVKRTGEKVFLECVQDMDHENMFWYRQDPGLGLRLIYFSYDVKMKEKGDIPEGYSVSREKKERFSLILESASTNQTSMYLCASSERQGNEKLFFGSGTQLSVL.

This clonotype came up a few times. CDR3 bases: TGTGCCAGCAGCTTAGGCCACGGACAGGGGGGCCAAGAGACCCAGTACTTC. Translation gives CASSLGHGQGGQETQYF. The gene calls are TRBV7-9 and TRBJ2-5, with 10 bases aligning to TRBD1. This CDR3 comprises 17 residues. Germline CDR1 reads SEHNR; CDR2 reads FQNEAQ (reference sequence). Losses at the gene ends were 1 base for V and 1 base for J; bases not matched to a gene: 6. Full variable domain (missing parts from reference TRBV7-9 and TRBJ2-5): DTGVSQNPRHKITKRGQNVTFRCDPISEHNRLYWYRQTLGQGPEFLTYFQNEAQLEKSRLLSDRFSAERPKGSFSTLEIQRTEQGDSAMYLCASSLGHGQGGQETQYFGPGTRLLVL.